This T cell receptor (beta chain) was observed in a study of shared clonotypes between healthy human individuals. Details on this clone: Its antigen is still unknown.

Measured with immunoSEQ multiplex PCR; TCRdb has only the in-frame clones, and not every one. The sample has millions of clones; 95% are singletons. Notes on the study in general: The study's rarefaction showed incomplete sorted-subset sequencing despite large depth.

This TCR was sampled from a man aged 18 to 35 in good health. What was sequenced was naive CD4+ T cells sorted from blood. Indicated subset: CD45RA+ positively selected.

DNA for the CDR3: TGCAGCGTTGTAATGGTGACTGAAGCTTTCTTT. It yields the protein CSVVMVTEAFF. The V gene is TRBV29-1, the J gene TRBJ1-1; D gene unclear. This CDR3 has 11 amino acids. V lost 4 bases and J 5 bases, leaving 8 bases between the germline ends. Germline-derived CDR1 and CDR2 are SQVTM and ANQGSEA. Using reference TRBV29-1 and TRBJ1-1 for the parts outside the CDR3, the full variable domain is SAVISQKPSRDICQRGTSLTIQCQVDSQVTMMFWYRQQPGQSLTLIATANQGSEATYESGFVIDKFPISRPNLTFSTLTVSNMSPEDSSIYLCSVVMVTEAFFGQGTRLTVV.